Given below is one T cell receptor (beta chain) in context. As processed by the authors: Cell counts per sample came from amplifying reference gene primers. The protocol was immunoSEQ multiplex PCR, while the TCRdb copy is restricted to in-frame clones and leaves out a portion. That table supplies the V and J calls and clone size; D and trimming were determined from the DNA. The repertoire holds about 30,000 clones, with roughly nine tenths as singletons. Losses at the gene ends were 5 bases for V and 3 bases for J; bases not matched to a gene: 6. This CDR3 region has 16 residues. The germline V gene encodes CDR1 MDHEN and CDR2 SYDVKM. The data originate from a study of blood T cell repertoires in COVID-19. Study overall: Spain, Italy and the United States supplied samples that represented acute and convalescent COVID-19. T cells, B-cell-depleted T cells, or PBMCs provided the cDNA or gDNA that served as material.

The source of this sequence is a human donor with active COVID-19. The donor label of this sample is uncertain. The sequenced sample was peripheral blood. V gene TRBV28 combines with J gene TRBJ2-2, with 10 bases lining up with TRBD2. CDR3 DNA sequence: TGTGCCAGCAGTGGCCTAGCGGGAGACCACACCGGGGAGCTGTTTTTT. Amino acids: CASSGLAGDHTGELFF.